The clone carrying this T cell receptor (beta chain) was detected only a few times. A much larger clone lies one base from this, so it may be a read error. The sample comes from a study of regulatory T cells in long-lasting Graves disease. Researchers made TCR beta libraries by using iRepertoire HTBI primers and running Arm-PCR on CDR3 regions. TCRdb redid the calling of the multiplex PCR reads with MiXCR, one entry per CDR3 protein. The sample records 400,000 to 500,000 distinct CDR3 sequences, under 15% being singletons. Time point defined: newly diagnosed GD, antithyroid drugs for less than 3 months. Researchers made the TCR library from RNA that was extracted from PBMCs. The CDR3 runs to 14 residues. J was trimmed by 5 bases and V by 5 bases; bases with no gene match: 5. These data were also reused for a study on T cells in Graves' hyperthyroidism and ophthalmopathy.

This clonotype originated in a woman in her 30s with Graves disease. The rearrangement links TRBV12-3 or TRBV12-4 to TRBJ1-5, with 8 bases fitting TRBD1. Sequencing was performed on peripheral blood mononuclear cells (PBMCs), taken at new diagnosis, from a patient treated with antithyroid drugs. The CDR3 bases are TGTGCCAGCAGTACGGGACAGGTCGATCAGCCCCAGCATTTT. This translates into CASSTGQVDQPQHF.